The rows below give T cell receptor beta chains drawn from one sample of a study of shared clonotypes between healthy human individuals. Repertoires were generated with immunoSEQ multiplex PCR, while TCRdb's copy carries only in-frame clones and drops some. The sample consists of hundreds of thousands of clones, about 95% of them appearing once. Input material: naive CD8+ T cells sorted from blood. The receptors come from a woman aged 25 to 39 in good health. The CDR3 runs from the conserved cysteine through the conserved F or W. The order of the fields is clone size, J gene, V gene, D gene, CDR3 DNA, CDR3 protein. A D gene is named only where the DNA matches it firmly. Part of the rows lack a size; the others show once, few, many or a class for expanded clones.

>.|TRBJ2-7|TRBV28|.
TGTGCCAGCAGTTACGACACAGCCTACGAGCAGTACTTC
CASSYDTAYEQYF
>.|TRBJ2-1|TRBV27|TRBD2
TGTGCCAGCAGTGCTCCTAGCGGCCCCTCCTACAATGAGCAGTTCTTC
CASSAPSGPSYNEQFF
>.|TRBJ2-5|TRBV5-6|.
TGTGCCAGCAGCTCCAGGGTAGGGGAGACCCAGTACTTC
CASSSRVGETQYF
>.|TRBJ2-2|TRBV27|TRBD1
TGTGCCAGCGGATTACTTTTGGGGACAGGGGGAGCCACCGGGGAGCTGTTTTTT
CASGLLLGTGGATGELFF
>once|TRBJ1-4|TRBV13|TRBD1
TGTGCCAGCAGCTCAGGGGGAGCGGGAAAACTGTTTTTT
CASSSGGAGKLFF
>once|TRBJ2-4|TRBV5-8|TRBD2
TGTGCCAGCAGCTCTAGCGGGAGGGCCCGGTACTTC
CASSSSGRARYF
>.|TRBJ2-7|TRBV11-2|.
TGTGCCAGCAGCTTAGACGGGTACGAGCAGTACTTC
CASSLDGYEQYF
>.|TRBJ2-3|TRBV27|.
TGTGCCAGCAGTTCGATCGAGAAACAGGGCCCTGCGGCAGATACGCAGTATTTT
CASSSIEKQGPAADTQYF
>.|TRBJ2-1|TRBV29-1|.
TGCAGCGTTACTGAAGCGAATGAGCAGTTCTTC
CSVTEANEQFF
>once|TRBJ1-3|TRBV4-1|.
TGCGCCAGCAGCCAATCCATTGGAGACTACTTTGGAAACACCATATATTTT
CASSQSIGDYFGNTIYF
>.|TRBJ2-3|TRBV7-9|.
TGTGCCAGCAGCCAACCATGGGGGGATACGCAGTATTTT
CASSQPWGDTQYF
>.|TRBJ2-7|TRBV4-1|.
TGCGCCAGCAGCCATTTGCAGGCAGTCTCCTACGAGCAGTACTTC
CASSHLQAVSYEQYF